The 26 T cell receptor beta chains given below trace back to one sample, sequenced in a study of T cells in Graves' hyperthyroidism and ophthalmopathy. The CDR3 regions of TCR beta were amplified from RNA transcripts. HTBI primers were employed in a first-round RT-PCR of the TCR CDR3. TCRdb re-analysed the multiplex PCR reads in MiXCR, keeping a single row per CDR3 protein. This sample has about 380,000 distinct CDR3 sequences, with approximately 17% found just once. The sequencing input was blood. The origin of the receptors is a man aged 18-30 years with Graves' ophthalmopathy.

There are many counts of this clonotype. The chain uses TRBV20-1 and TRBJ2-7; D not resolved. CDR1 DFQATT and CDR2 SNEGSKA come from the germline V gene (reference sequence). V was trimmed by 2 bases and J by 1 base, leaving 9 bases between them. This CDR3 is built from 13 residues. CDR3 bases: TGCAGTGCTAGACAGGACCAATCCTACGAGCAGTACTTC. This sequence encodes CSARQDQSYEQYF.

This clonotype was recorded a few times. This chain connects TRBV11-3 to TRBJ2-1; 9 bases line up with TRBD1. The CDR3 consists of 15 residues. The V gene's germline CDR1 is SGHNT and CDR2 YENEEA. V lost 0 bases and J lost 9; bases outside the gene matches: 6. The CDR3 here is CASSLEGTGRSEQFF. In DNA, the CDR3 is TGTGCCAGCAGCTTAGAGGGGACAGGGAGGAGTGAGCAGTTCTTC.

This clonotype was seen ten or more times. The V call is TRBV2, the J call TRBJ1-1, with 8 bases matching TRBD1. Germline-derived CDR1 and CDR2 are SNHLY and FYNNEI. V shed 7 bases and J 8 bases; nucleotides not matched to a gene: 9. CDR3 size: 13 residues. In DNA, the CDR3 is TGTGCCAGCAATGGGTGGACAGGGCCAGAAGCTTTCTTT. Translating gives CASNGWTGPEAFF. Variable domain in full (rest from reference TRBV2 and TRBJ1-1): EPEVTQTPSHQVTQMGQEVILRCVPISNHLYFYWYRQILGQKVEFLVSFYNNEISEKSEIFDDQFSVERPDGSNFTLKIRSTKLEDSAMYFCASNGWTGPEAFFGQGTRLTVV.

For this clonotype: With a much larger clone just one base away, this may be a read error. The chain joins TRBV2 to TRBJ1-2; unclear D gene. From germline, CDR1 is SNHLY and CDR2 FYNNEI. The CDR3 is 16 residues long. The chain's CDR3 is CASKRAGQMGNCGYTF. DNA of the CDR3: TGTGCCAGCAAGAGGGCAGGTCAGATGGGTAACTGTGGCTACACCTTC.

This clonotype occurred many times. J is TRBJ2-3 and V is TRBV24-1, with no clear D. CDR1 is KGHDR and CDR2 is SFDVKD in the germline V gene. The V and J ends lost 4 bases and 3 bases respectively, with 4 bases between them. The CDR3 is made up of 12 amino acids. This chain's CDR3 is CATSEGTDTQYF. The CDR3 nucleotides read TGTGCCACCAGTGAGGGGACAGATACGCAGTATTTT.

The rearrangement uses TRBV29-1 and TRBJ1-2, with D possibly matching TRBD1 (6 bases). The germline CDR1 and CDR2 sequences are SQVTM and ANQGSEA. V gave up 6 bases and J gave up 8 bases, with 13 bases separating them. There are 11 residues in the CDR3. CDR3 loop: CSVEDSLGYTF. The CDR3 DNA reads TGCAGCGTAGAGGACAGTCTGGGCTACACCTTC.

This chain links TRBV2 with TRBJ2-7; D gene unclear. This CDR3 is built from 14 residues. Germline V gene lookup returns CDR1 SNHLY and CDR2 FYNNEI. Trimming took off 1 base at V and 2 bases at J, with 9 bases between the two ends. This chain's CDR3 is CASSEVDGTYEQYF. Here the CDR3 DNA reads TGTGCCAGCAGTGAAGTCGACGGTACCTACGAGCAGTACTTC.

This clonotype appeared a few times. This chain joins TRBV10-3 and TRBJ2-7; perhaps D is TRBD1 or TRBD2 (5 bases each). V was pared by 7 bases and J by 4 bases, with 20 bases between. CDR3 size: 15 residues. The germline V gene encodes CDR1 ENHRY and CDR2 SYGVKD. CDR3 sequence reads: CAIKQNRDVVYEQYF. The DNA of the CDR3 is TGTGCCATCAAACAAAACCGGGACGTAGTTTACGAGCAGTACTTC.

The CDR3 nucleotides read TGCAGTGCGAAATCATCAGCCGAGGTTAATGAAAAACTGTTTTTT. Its protein product is CSAKSSAEVNEKLFF. The chain links TRBV20-1 to TRBJ1-4; D gene unclear. Germline V gene lookup returns CDR1 DFQATT and CDR2 SNEGSKA (reference sequence). The CDR3 is made up of 15 amino acids. Trimming took 6 bases from V and 4 from J, leaving 18 bases between them.

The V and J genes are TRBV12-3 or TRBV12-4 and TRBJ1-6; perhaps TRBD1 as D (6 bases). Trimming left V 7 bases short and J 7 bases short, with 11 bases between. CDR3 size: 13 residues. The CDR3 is CASTEQGNSPLHF. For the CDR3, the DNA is TGTGCCAGCACCGAACAGGGAAATTCACCCCTCCACTTT.

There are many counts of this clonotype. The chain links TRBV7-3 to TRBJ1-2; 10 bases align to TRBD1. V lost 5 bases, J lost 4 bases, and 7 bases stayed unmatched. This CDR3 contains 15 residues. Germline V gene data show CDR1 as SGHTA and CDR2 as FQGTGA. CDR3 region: CASSPSGTGAYGYTF. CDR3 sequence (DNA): TGTGCCAGCAGCCCTTCGGGGACAGGGGCCTATGGCTACACCTTC.

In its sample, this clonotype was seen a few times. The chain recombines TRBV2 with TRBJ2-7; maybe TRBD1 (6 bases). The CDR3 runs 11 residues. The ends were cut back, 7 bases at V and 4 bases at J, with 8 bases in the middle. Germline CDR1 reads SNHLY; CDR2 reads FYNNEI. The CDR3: CASMRGYEQYF. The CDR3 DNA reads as TGTGCCAGCATGAGGGGGTACGAGCAGTACTTC.

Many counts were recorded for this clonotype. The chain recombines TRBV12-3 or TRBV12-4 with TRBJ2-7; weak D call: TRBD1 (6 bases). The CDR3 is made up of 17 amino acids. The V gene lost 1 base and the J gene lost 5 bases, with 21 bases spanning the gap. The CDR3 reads CASSLGPGTNIFDEQYF. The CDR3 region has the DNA TGTGCCAGCAGTTTAGGACCCGGGACAAACATTTTTGACGAGCAGTACTTC.

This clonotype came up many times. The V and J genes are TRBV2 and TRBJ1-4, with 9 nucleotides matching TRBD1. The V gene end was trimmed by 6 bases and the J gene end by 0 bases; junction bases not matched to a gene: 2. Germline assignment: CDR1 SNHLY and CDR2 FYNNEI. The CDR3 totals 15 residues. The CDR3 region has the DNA TGTGCCAGCAGCTACAGGGGGCCAACTAATGAAAAACTGTTTTTT. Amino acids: CASSYRGPTNEKLFF. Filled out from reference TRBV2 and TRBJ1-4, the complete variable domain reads EPEVTQTPSHQVTQMGQEVILRCVPISNHLYFYWYRQILGQKVEFLVSFYNNEISEKSEIFDDQFSVERPDGSNFTLKIRSTKLEDSAMYFCASSYRGPTNEKLFFGSGTQLSVL.

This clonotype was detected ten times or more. The CDR3 loop is CASSVEPRANYGYTF. CDR3 nucleotides: TGTGCCAGCAGCGTAGAACCTAGAGCTAACTATGGCTACACCTTC. V and J are TRBV9 and TRBJ1-2; D is undetermined. The CDR3 covers 15 residues. Trimming left V 0 bases short and J 0 bases short, with 9 bases between. Looked up from germline, CDR1 is SGDLS and CDR2 is YYNGEE.

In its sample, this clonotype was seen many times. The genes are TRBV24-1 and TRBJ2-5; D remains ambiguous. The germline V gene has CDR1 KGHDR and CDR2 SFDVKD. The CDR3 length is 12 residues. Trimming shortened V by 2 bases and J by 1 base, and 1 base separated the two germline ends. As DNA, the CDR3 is TGTGCCACCAGTGATTCCCAAGAGACCCAGTACTTC. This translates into CATSDSQETQYF.

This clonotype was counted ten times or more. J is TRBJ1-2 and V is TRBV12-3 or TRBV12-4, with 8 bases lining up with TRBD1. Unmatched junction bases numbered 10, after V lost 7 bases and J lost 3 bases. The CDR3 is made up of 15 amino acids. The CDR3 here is CASTPVDRADYGYTF. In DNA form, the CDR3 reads TGTGCCAGCACCCCTGTGGACAGGGCGGACTATGGCTACACCTTC.

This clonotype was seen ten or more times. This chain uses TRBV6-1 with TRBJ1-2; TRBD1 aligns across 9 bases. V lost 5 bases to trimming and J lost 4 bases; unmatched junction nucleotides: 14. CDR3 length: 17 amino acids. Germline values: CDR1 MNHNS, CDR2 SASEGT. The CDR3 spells CASSPRQGDADSYGYTF. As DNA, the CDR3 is TGTGCCAGCAGTCCCCGACAGGGGGATGCTGATAGCTATGGCTACACCTTC.

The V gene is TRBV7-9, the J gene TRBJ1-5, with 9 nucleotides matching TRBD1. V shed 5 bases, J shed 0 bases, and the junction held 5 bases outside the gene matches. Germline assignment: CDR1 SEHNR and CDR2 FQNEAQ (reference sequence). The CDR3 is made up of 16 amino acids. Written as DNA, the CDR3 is TGTGCCAGCAGCACGGGACAGGGATATAGCAATCAGCCCCAGCATTTT. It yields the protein CASSTGQGYSNQPQHF. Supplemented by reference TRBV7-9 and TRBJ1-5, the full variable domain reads DTGVSQNPRHKITKRGQNVTFRCDPISEHNRLYWYRQTLGQGPEFLTYFQNEAQLEKSRLLSDRFSAERPKGSFSTLEIQRTEQGDSAMYLCASSTGQGYSNQPQHFGDGTRLSIL.

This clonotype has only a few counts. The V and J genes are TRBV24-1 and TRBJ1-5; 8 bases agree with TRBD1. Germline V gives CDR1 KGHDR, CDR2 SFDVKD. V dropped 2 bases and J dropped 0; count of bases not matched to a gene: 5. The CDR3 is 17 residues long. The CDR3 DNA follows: TGTGCCACCAGTGATTCTGACAGGGGATATAGCAATCAGCCCCAGCATTTT. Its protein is CATSDSDRGYSNQPQHF.

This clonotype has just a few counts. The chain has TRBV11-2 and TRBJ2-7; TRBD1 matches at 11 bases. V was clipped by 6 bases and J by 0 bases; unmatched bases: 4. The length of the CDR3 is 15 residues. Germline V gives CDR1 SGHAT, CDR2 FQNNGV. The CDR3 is CASRSGTGGSYEQYF. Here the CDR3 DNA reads TGTGCCAGCAGGTCCGGGACAGGGGGCTCCTACGAGCAGTACTTC.

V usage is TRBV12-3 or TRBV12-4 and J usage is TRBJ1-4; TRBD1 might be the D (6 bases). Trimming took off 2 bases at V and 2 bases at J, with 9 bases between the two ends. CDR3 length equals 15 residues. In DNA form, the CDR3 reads TGTGCCAGCAGTTTATGGGGGGCCACTAATGAAAAACTGTTTTTT. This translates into CASSLWGATNEKLFF.

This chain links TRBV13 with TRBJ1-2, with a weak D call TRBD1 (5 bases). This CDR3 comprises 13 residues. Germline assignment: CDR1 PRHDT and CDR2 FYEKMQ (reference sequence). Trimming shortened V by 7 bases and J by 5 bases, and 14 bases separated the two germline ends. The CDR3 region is CASTAGGIYGYTF. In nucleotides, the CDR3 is TGTGCCAGCACCGCGGGGGGTATATATGGCTACACCTTC.

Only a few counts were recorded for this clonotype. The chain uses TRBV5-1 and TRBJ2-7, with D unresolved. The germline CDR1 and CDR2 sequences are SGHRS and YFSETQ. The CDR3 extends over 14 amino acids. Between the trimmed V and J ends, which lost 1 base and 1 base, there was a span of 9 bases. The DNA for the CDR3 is TGCGCCAGCAGCTTGATGGACGGTTCCTACGAGCAGTACTTC. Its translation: CASSLMDGSYEQYF.

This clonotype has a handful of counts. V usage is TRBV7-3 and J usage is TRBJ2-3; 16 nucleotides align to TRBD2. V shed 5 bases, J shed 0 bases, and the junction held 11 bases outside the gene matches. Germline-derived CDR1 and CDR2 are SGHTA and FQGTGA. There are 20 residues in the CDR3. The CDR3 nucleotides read TGTGCCAGCAGCGAAACCGGGACTAGCGGGGGGGCCTATAGCACAGATACGCAGTATTTT. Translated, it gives CASSETGTSGGAYSTDTQYF.

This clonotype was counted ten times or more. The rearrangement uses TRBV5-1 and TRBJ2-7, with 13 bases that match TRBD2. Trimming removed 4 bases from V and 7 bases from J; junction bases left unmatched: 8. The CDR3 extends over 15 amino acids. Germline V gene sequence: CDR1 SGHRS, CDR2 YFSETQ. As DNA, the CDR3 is TGCGCCAGCAGCGTGTCACTAGCGGGGGGGCGAGAGCAGTACTTC. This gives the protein CASSVSLAGGREQYF.